The rows below give T cell receptor beta chains drawn from one sample of a study of tumour-infiltrating T cells in Burkitt lymphoma. Here immunoSEQ multiplex PCR was the method, and the copy in TCRdb shows in-frame clones only, minus some. Of 4,900 or so clones in the sample, about 11% were seen once. Sample: tumor tissue. The source of these receptors is a human donor with diffuse large B-cell lymphoma. The conserved cysteine and the conserved F or W are not part of the CDR3 here.

V gene,J gene,CDR3 protein
TRBV2,TRBJ2-5,ASSDGLAGRQTQY
TRBV7-2,TRBJ2-5,ASSSFSLTVQETQY
TRBV5-8,TRBJ1-2,ASSLGRKAGYT
TRBV11-2,TRBJ2-7,ASSLAPGGGYEQY
TRBV10-1,TRBJ2-3,ASSDVGASDTQY
TRBV15,TRBJ2-3,ATSESLGDTQY
TRBV5-1,TRBJ2-7,ASSQDHYEQY
TRBV28,TRBJ1-2,ASSLFSGHEYGYT
TRBV6-1,TRBJ2-3,ASSEAGLAGITDTQY
TRBV5-1,TRBJ1-1,ASSLVGGKAEAF
TRBV7-7,TRBJ2-5,ASSLWTSGGEETQY
TRBV7-9,TRBJ2-3,ASSLDGSTDTQY
TRBV4-1,TRBJ1-6,ASSHGQRNSPLH
TRBV10-1,TRBJ2-2,ASWTLAAGEDTGELF
TRBV6-5,TRBJ2-5,ASSYPSAGQETQY
TRBV18,TRBJ1-2,ASSPAGTGFYGYT
TRBV7-9,TRBJ2-7,ASSSDWGAGELYEQY
TRBV19,TRBJ1-2,ASSMGTGGVYGYT
TRBV2,TRBJ2-7,ASSALQPEQY
TRBV10-1,TRBJ2-1,ASSESGQGSNNEQF
TRBV6-1,TRBJ1-4,ASKEGATNEKLF
TRBV13,TRBJ1-5,ASSSAGYNQPQH
TRBV10-1,TRBJ2-7,ASSEYSNEQY
TRBV6-5,TRBJ2-3,ASSSKRSFTDTQY
TRBV28,TRBJ2-3,ASRRTSGVADTQY
TRBV5-8,TRBJ1-3,ASSLFGGADTIY
TRBV10-3,TRBJ2-1,AISDGRGVDEQF